Shown below are 17 T cell receptor beta chains from a single sample sequenced in a study of T cell repertoires in cytomegalovirus infection. Via MiXCR, TCRdb re-called the reads, giving one row per CDR3 protein. Among roughly 150,000 distinct CDR3 sequences listed, 15% to 20% were seen once. Sequencing was done on a sample of CD8+ T cells from PBMCs. These receptor sequences come from a human donor in good health (CMV status not recorded). Some clones in this sample may be carry-over from other donors' samples.

In DNA form, the CDR3 reads TGTGCCAGCAGCTTGGGACAGGGCCTGGAGACCCAGTACTTC. This sequence encodes CASSLGQGLETQYF. This chain uses TRBV11-2 with TRBJ2-5; 9 bases line up with TRBD1. The CDR3 length is 14 residues. V was pared by 3 bases and J by 5 bases, with 4 bases of the junction left unmatched. Germline V CDR1 and CDR2: SGHAT, FQNNGV.

This clonotype was observed a few times. V is TRBV7-2 and J is TRBJ2-3; TRBD2 is a possible D gene (5 bases). The CDR3 totals 15 residues. Trimming shortened V by 2 bases and J by 0 bases, and 9 bases separated the two germline ends. Germline CDR1 is SGHTA and CDR2 is FQGNSA. The CDR3 DNA reads as TGTGCCAGCAGCTTAACGGGATCTAGCACAGATACGCAGTATTTT. This gives the protein CASSLTGSSTDTQYF. The variable domain in full, with the rest retrieved from reference TRBV7-2 and TRBJ2-3, is GAGVSQSPSNKVTEKGKDVELRCDPISGHTALYWYRQSLGQGLEFLIYFQGNSAPDKSGLPSDRFSAERTGGSVSTLTIQRTQQEDSAVYLCASSLTGSSTDTQYFGPGTRLTVL.

V and J are TRBV7-9 and TRBJ2-5; 10 nucleotides line up with TRBD1. The germline V gene has CDR1 SEHNR and CDR2 FQNEAQ (reference sequence). Trimming removed 5 bases from V and 5 bases from J; junction bases left unmatched: 5. The CDR3 consists of 14 residues. DNA of the CDR3: TGTGCCAGCAGCCGACAGGGGGCTTTGGAGACCCAGTACTTC. It encodes CASSRQGALETQYF.

V is TRBV6-2 or TRBV6-3 and J is TRBJ1-6; the match to TRBD1 covers 8 bases. Germline CDR1 MNHEY, CDR2 SVGEGT. CDR3 length equals 17 residues. The V and J ends lost 10 bases and 6 bases, in that order; junction bases with no gene match: 17. The CDR3 spells CAILEPTGAPINSPLHF. CDR3 nucleotide sequence: TGTGCCATCCTTGAACCGACAGGGGCCCCAATTAATTCACCCCTCCACTTT.

The rearrangement uses TRBV7-2 and TRBJ2-1; TRBD2 might be the D (7 bases). CDR3 size: 16 residues. Trimming removed 5 bases at V and 7 bases at J, with 21 bases between. The germline gives CDR1 SGHTA, CDR2 FQGNSA. The CDR3 DNA sequence: TGTGCCAGCAGCCTCCCATGGAGGGGGAGGGTGAATGAGCAGTTCTTC. Translation gives CASSLPWRGRVNEQFF.

The genes are TRBV5-1 and TRBJ2-7, with 7 bases lining up with TRBD2. This CDR3 is built from 15 residues. The V segment lost 3 bases and the J segment 4 bases; nucleotides outside the gene matches: 10. Germline V gene sequence: CDR1 SGHRS, CDR2 YFSETQ. CDR3 in DNA: TGCGCCAGCAGCTCCGCTAGCGGACCCCTTTACGAGCAGTACTTC. Translation: CASSSASGPLYEQYF. Combining the CDR3 with reference TRBV5-1 and TRBJ2-7 gives the whole variable domain KAGVTQTPRYLIKTRGQQVTLSCSPISGHRSVSWYQQTPGQGLQFLFEYFSETQRNKGNFPGRFSGRQFSNSRSEMNVSTLELGDSALYLCASSSASGPLYEQYFGPGTRLTVT.

This clonotype turned up a few times. The chain is built from TRBV14 and TRBJ1-6, with D perhaps TRBD1 (5 bases). The CDR3 contains 14 residues. With 0 bases removed from V and 10 bases from J, the gap between germline ends came to 10 bases. The germline V gene encodes CDR1 SGHDN and CDR2 FVKESK. CDR3 sequence: CASSQDMGGSPLHF. CDR3 DNA: TGTGCCAGCAGCCAAGATATGGGGGGATCACCCCTCCACTTT. Combining the CDR3 with reference TRBV14 and TRBJ1-6 gives the whole variable domain EAGVTQFPSHSVIEKGQTVTLRCDPISGHDNLYWYRRVMGKEIKFLLHFVKESKQDESGMPNNRFLAERTGGTYSTLKVQPAELEDSGVYFCASSQDMGGSPLHFGNGTRLTVT.

In its sample, this clonotype was seen a few times. This chain uses TRBV11-2 with TRBJ2-2, with unresolved D. V was cut by 8 bases and J by 5 bases, with 15 bases left in between. The CDR3 sequence is 14 residues long. In germline, CDR1 is SGHAT, CDR2 FQNNGV. CDR3 DNA: TGTGCCAGCCCGTCGGATTTTGATACCGGGGAGCTGTTTTTT. This gives the protein CASPSDFDTGELFF.

The rearrangement uses TRBV24-1 and TRBJ2-1, with 8 bases fitting TRBD1. Germline trimming cut 7 bases from V and 7 bases from J; bases unmatched to any gene: 2. This CDR3 contains 12 residues. Looked up from germline, CDR1 is KGHDR and CDR2 is SFDVKD. The CDR3 is CATSQGANEQFF. For the CDR3, the DNA is TGTGCCACCAGCCAGGGGGCGAATGAGCAGTTCTTC.

V gene TRBV6-6 combines with J gene TRBJ2-1; TRBD1 matches at 10 bases. There are 17 residues in the CDR3. Germline V gene lookup returns CDR1 MNHNY and CDR2 SVGAGI (reference sequence). J was trimmed by 3 bases and V by 0 bases; bases with no gene match: 5. CDR3 in amino acids: CASSYSLRDRGYNEQFF. The DNA for the CDR3 is TGTGCCAGCAGTTACTCGTTAAGGGACAGGGGCTACAATGAGCAGTTCTTC.

This clonotype was recorded many times. This chain uses TRBV6-1 with TRBJ2-7; 8 nucleotides line up with TRBD1. This CDR3 is 15 amino acids long. V lost 2 bases and J lost 7; bases outside the gene matches: 10. Germline loops: CDR1 MNHNS, CDR2 SASEGT. The CDR3 DNA follows: TGTGCCAGCAGTGAAACCCCAGACAGGGGTGATGAGCAGTACTTC. The encoded protein is CASSETPDRGDEQYF.

This clonotype was observed a few times. The chain uses TRBV12-3 or TRBV12-4 and TRBJ2-7, with D tentatively TRBD1 (6 bases). This CDR3 spans 14 amino acids. The germline V and J ends were trimmed by 6 bases and 3 bases, with 15 bases remaining between them. CDR3 region: CASRDRDKSYEQYF. The CDR3, as DNA: TGTGCCAGCAGGGACCGGGACAAGAGCTACGAGCAGTACTTC.

The V call is TRBV28, the J call TRBJ1-5, with TRBD1 matching over 9 bases. This CDR3 has 14 residues. The germline gives CDR1 MDHEN, CDR2 SYDVKM. The V and J ends lost 8 bases and 1 base, in that order; junction bases with no gene match: 3. CDR3 sequence: CASLTGGSNQPQHF. CDR3 in DNA: TGTGCCAGCCTGACAGGGGGAAGCAATCAGCCCCAGCATTTT.

The CDR3 DNA follows: TGCAGTGCTAGAGAGCCGGGACGGAACTACAATGAGCAGTTCTTC. It codes for CSAREPGRNYNEQFF. This chain uses TRBV20-1 with TRBJ2-1; the D gene could be TRBD1 or TRBD2 (5 bases each). The germline V gene has CDR1 DFQATT and CDR2 SNEGSKA (reference sequence). This CDR3 spans 15 amino acids. V was clipped by 0 bases and J by 3 bases, with 12 bases between them.

The chain is built from TRBV20-1 and TRBJ2-7, with D unresolved. The CDR3 extends over 13 amino acids. Per the germline V gene, CDR1 is DFQATT and CDR2 is SNEGSKA (reference sequence). Trimming removed 3 bases at V and 1 base at J, with 10 bases between. CDR3 loop: CSASPLSSYEQYF. The CDR3 DNA reads as TGCAGTGCTAGCCCCCTATCGTCCTACGAGCAGTACTTC.

The CDR3 nucleotides are TGTGCCAGCAGCCTATCGGGACCTAACGCCCTTTCGAACACCGGGGAGCTGTTTTTT. This sequence encodes CASSLSGPNALSNTGELFF. J is TRBJ2-2 and V is TRBV7-8, with D tentatively TRBD1 or TRBD2 (5 bases each). The CDR3 has 19 residues. Germline V lookup: CDR1 SGHVS, CDR2 FQNEAQ. V dropped 5 bases and J dropped 0 bases, with 22 bases sitting between them. The whole variable domain, remainder taken from reference TRBV7-8 and TRBJ2-2, is GAGVSQSPRYKVAKRGQDVALRCDPISGHVSLFWYQQALGQGPEFLTYFQNEAQLDKSGLPSDRFFAERPEGSVSTLKIQRTQQEDSAVYLCASSLSGPNALSNTGELFFGEGSRLTVL.

This clonotype has just a few counts. At one boundary the junction diverges from the germline segment, which might be a read error. The V call is TRBV7-9, the J call TRBJ1-2; D is perhaps TRBD1 (6 bases). This CDR3 is built from 15 residues. In germline, CDR1 is SEHNR, CDR2 FQNEAQ (reference sequence). The CDR3 sequence is CASSSGGQRNHGYTF. The DNA for the CDR3 is TGTGCCAGCAGCTCCGGGGGGCAGCGTAACCATGGCTACACCTTC.